This note documents a single T cell receptor beta chain sequence. The clone's antigen remains unknown. Base quality data are lacking; no much larger clone is found one base away. CDR1 and CDR2 are drawn from the germline V gene: SGHDN, FVKESK. Trimming removed 0 bases from V and 5 bases from J, leaving 7 bases between the germline ends. The CDR3 contains 13 residues, cysteine and phenylalanine counted. CDR3 DNA only is kept here, 39 bases in frame from base 1. For sequencing of the TCRbeta CDR3 region, genomic DNA was extracted from the sorted cells. The immunoSEQ Assay was used for sequencing of TCRbeta CDR3 regions. TCRdb took this table from immuneACCESS and kept in-frame rearrangements with V and J called. Such tables lack part of the clones; where checked against another copy, unresolved V genes explain under half of the gap, and the rest is unexplained. Recorded for this sample are some 80,000 clones; 85% of them occurred a single time. In total, the top ten clones hold under 0.75% of the sample.

The entry originates in a study of OX40 agonist ivuxolimab in advanced cancers. Some background on the complete study: Ivuxolimab was a fully human IgG2 agonistic monoclonal antibody targeting the costimulatory receptor OX40 (CD134). Peripheral TCRbeta sequencing aimed to test whether ivuxolimab altered TCR sequence diversity and caused clonal T-cell expansion. In the dose-escalation cohort, approximately 82% of patients were male, and the mean age was approximately 60 years, with a range of 23 to 79. Intravenous ivuxolimab was administered to patients every 2 weeks at six dose levels: 0.01, 0.1, 0.3, 1.5, 3 and 10 mg/kg. Prior anti-PD-1, anti-PD-L1 or anti-CTLA-4 therapy was permitted, and checkpoint inhibitors had been received by more than 35% of dose-escalation patients. Partial responses were achieved by three dose-escalation patients, of whom one had hepatocellular carcinoma and two had cutaneous melanoma. Of the roughly 54 patients in dose escalation, around 20 had hepatocellular carcinoma, about 15 had melanoma, 9 had renal cell carcinoma and 9 had head and neck cancer. The monotherapy dose-escalation portion (N ≈ 52 patients) of the phase I ivuxolimab trial is reported in the paper. Here is what the overall study found, with its caveats: The antigen specificity of the clonally expanded peripheral T cells was not determined. At doses from 0.1 to 3.0 mg/kg, clonal expansion was seen in both CD4+ and CD8+ blood T cells between baseline and week 6. Low levels of normalized T-cell clonal expansion were also seen in some patients who did not respond. After ivuxolimab, expanded clones were on average more numerous among CD8+ T cells than among CD4+ T cells. In partial responders in the 0.1-3.0 mg/kg groups, normalized peripheral clonal expansion was found to be among the lowest, especially among CD8+ T cells.

Patients with autoimmune disease history or receiving systemic immunosuppression were excluded from the trial. In every dose cohort, peripheral blood was drawn for TCR sequencing at baseline, cycle 4 day 1, and cycle 7 day 1. Samples came from an open-label, multicenter, first-in-human phase I dose-escalation trial of ivuxolimab. Adults with locally advanced or metastatic head and neck squamous cell, hepatocellular, melanoma or renal cell carcinoma were enrolled in the trial. Before TCR sequencing, CD4+ T cells and CD8+ T cells from peripheral blood were sorted into separate populations. The TCR comes from an adult with an advanced solid tumor such as melanoma, head and neck, liver or kidney cancer. Sample: CD4+ or CD8+ T cells sorted from blood, taken in a trial of the OX40 agonist ivuxolimab. This sequence uses TRBV14 and TRBJ2-5; no D gene can be assigned with confidence. The CDR3 protein is CASSQDYWETQYF. The nucleotide sequence is TGTGCCAGCAGCCAAGATTACTGGGAGACCCAGTACTTC. When the CDR3 is completed using the reference TRBV14 and TRBJ2-5 genes on either side, the full variable domain is EAGVTQFPSHSVIEKGQTVTLRCDPISGHDNLYWYRRVMGKEIKFLLHFVKESKQDESGMPNNRFLAERTGGTYSTLKVQPAELEDSGVYFCASSQDYWETQYFGPGTRLLVL.